The clone carrying this T cell receptor beta chain was seen just once. As yet, its antigen is unknown. Germline loops: CDR1 WSHSY, CDR2 SAAADI. Trimming took 4 bases from V and 5 from J, leaving 6 bases between them. The CDR3 has 11 amino acids. The data were produced by immunoSEQ multiplex PCR, yet TCRdb's version contains in-frame clones alone and is incomplete. The sample lists approximately 81,000 clones, approximately 94% occurring once. These data belong to a study of OX40 agonist ivuxolimab in advanced cancers. Study background: Patients were given ivuxolimab, an antibody that agonizes OX40 (CD134). The study enrolled dose-escalation patients with hepatocellular carcinoma, melanoma, renal cell or head and neck cancer.

Study-level points and caveats: Expanded clones tended on average to be more numerous among CD8+ T cells than CD4+.

This receptor was obtained from an adult with an advanced solid tumor such as melanoma, head and neck, liver or kidney cancer. This sequence joins TRBV10-2 and TRBJ2-7; D call uncertain. The source was CD4+ or CD8+ T cells sorted from blood, collected in a trial of the OX40 agonist ivuxolimab. The CDR3 spells CASSGSDEQYF. The CDR3 DNA reads TGCGCCAGCAGTGGAAGCGACGAGCAGTACTTC.